Each of the 15 T cell receptor beta chains below was sequenced from the same sample in a study of tumor-infiltrating lymphocytes in primary liver carcinoma. For blood RNA, unsorted whole blood served as the source, and germline DNA was extracted too. Reverse transcription of roughly 480 ng total RNA with a constant-region primer produced TCR beta cDNA. Libraries covering TCR beta were generated through three nested multiplex PCR rounds (using a slightly modified ARM-PCR). The two initial PCR rounds, approximately 10 cycles each, used TRBV1-TRBV30 forward and C-beta reverse primers. One entry per CDR3 protein, called by TCRdb with MiXCR from the multiplex PCR reads. The sample records fewer than 350,000 distinct CDR3 sequences, about 60% being singletons. The sequencing sample was made of peripheral blood. These TCRs come from a man aged 35-49 years with primary liver carcinoma and hepatitis B virus infection.

The CDR3: CASSYSWCTGNTIYF. CDR3 in DNA: TGTGCCAGCAGTTACTCGTGGTGTACTGGAAACACCATATATTTT. This chain connects TRBV6-6 to TRBJ1-3; D is unclear. Trimming pared 0 bases from V and 2 bases from J, leaving 8 bases between. CDR3 length: 15 residues. Germline CDR1 reads MNHNY; CDR2 reads SVGAGI (reference sequence).

The chain recombines TRBV25-1 with TRBJ1-2, with TRBD1 matching over 9 bases. Germline V CDR1 and CDR2: MGHDK, SYGVNS. With V trimmed by 5 bases and J by 6 bases, 19 bases remained unmatched. This CDR3 comprises 18 residues. CDR3 in amino acids: CASSKWGSDRGWNHGYTF. In DNA form, the CDR3 reads TGTGCCAGCAGTAAATGGGGCTCTGACAGGGGGTGGAATCATGGCTACACCTTC.

The chain has TRBV29-1 and TRBJ2-5; TRBD2 matches at 7 bases. The V segment lost 6 bases and the J segment 5 bases; nucleotides outside the gene matches: 6. Germline CDR1 is SQVTM and CDR2 is ANQGSEA. The CDR3 runs 12 residues. The CDR3 DNA is TGCAGCGTGCTAGCGGCTCAGGAGACCCAGTACTTC. The encoded protein is CSVLAAQETQYF.

V and J are TRBV28 and TRBJ2-1, with a tentative D call TRBD2 (6 bases). Germline V gene data show CDR1 as MDHEN and CDR2 as SYDVKM. The CDR3 spans 14 residues. V shed 3 bases and J shed 4 bases, with 10 bases lying between them. CDR3 DNA: TGTGCCAGCAGTTTCCGGGAGTTTTACAATGAGCAGTTCTTC. The encoded protein is CASSFREFYNEQFF. The entire variable domain, with the rest obtained from reference TRBV28 and TRBJ2-1, is as follows: DVKVTQSSRYLVKRTGEKVFLECVQDMDHENMFWYRQDPGLGLRLIYFSYDVKMKEKGDIPEGYSVSREKKERFSLILESASTNQTSMYLCASSFREFYNEQFFGPGTRLTVL.

In the case of this clonotype: One end of the junction varies from germline; a read error may be responsible. CDR3 DNA: TGTGTCAGCAGTTTCCCATCACCCATCTCGCTCCGGGAGCTGTTTTTT. Residues: CVSSFPSPISLRELFF. The chain uses TRBV28 and TRBJ2-2; D uncertain. CDR1 and CDR2 (germline): MDHEN, SYDVKM. The CDR3 runs to 16 residues. The full variable domain, in which reference TRBV28 and TRBJ2-2 provide the parts outside the CDR3, is DVKVTQSSRYLVKRTGEKVFLECVQDMDHENMFWYRQDPGLGLRLIYFSYDVKMKEKGDIPEGYSVSREKKERFSLILESASTNQTSMYLCVSSFPSPISLRELFFGEGSRLTVL.

As concerns this clonotype: At one end the junction does not follow the germline gene, possibly because of a read error. The chain links TRBV5-6 to TRBJ2-7; D not resolved. The CDR3 length is 16 residues. CDR1 is SGHDT and CDR2 is YYEEEE in the germline V gene. Here the CDR3 DNA reads TGTGCCAGCACCCTCTTGGACCAACGGAGCTCCTACGAGAAGTACTTC. It codes for CASTLLDQRSSYEKYF.

There are many counts of this clonotype. The chain has TRBV6-1 and TRBJ2-2; no definite D call. The ends were cut back, 3 bases at V and 5 bases at J, with 4 bases in the middle. The CDR3 is 12 amino acids. Germline assignment: CDR1 MNHNS and CDR2 SASEGT. DNA of the CDR3: TGTGCCAGCAGTGAGTCAACCGGGGAGCTGTTTTTT. This translates into CASSESTGELFF.

As to this clonotype: It may be a read error: a sequence one base away is much more abundant. The V gene is TRBV12-3 or TRBV12-4, the J gene TRBJ2-7, with D maybe TRBD2 (6 bases). The CDR3 is 13 amino acids. DNA of the CDR3: TGTGTCAGCAGTCTACACCGGGACTCTGAGCAGTACTTC. It yields the protein CVSSLHRDSEQYF.

A note on this clonotype: A much larger clone sits a single nucleotide away, making a read error possible. J is TRBJ2-2 and V is TRBV12-3 or TRBV12-4, with D unresolved. Trimming left V 6 bases short and J 1 base short, with 3 bases between. CDR3 length: 12 residues. This CDR3 reads CASRVNTGELFF. The CDR3 nucleotides read TGTGCCAGCAGGGTGAACACCGGGGAGCTGTTTTTT.

In regard to this clonotype: A much more abundant neighbour one base away suggests this may be a read error. In DNA, the CDR3 is TGTGCCAGCAGTGATGCGACGGGTAGGACAGGGATGAATTTT. It specifies CASSDATGRTGMNF. The chain combines TRBV6-1 with TRBJ1-5, with 8 bases that match TRBD1. The CDR3 covers 14 residues. Germline loops: CDR1 MNHNS, CDR2 SASEGT.

V and J are TRBV11-2 and TRBJ1-1, with D hard to call. The V end lost 7 bases, the J end lost 4 bases, and 19 bases lay between the germline ends. Germline loops: CDR1 SGHAT, CDR2 FQNNGV. This CDR3 contains 15 residues. The CDR3 is CASNREGAKGTEAFF. The CDR3 DNA reads as TGTGCCAGCAACCGGGAGGGAGCTAAGGGCACTGAAGCTTTCTTT.

There are a few counts of this clonotype. The gene calls are TRBV12-3 or TRBV12-4 and TRBJ1-1, with TRBD1 identical over 7 bases. The CDR3 length is 14 residues. V trimming: 5 bases; J trimming: 5 bases; junction bases outside the gene matches: 8. The CDR3 DNA is TGTGCCAGCAGTAAAACAGGGGCGGTTACTGAAGCTTTCTTT. It specifies CASSKTGAVTEAFF.

Points on this clonotype: A read error may account for a junction end that differs from germline. The CDR3 DNA is TGTGCCAGCAGCTTGGGGGACGGGAGCGGGCCCAATGGGCAGTTCTTC. This codes for CASSLGDGSGPNGQFF. The chain joins TRBV11-3 to TRBJ2-1; tentative D call: TRBD2 (6 bases). Germline V lookup: CDR1 SGHNT, CDR2 YENEEA. The CDR3 runs 16 residues.

This clonotype was seen just once. Likely a read error: the CDR3 ends without its conserved phenylalanine or tryptophan. The CDR3 spells CASSSGRRNTGELFS. CDR3 DNA: TGTGCCAGCAGCTCTGGGAGGAGGAACACCGGGGAGCTGTTTTCT. The chain joins TRBV11-1 to TRBJ2-2; D might be TRBD2 (6 bases). V was clipped by 4 bases and J by 1 base, with 10 bases between them. Germline CDR1 and CDR2: SGHAT and FQDESV (reference sequence). The CDR3 has 15 residues.

In regard to this clonotype: A much larger clone differs by one base, so this may be a read error. The rearrangement joins TRBV29-1 to TRBJ2-2, with 8 bases aligning to TRBD2. The length of the CDR3 is 13 residues. V lost 7 bases and J lost 5; bases outside the gene matches: 6. The germline gives CDR1 SQVTM, CDR2 ANQGSEA. In DNA form, the CDR3 reads TGCAGCGGTAGCGGGAATTGGACCGGGGAGCTGTTTTTT. Protein sequence: CSGSGNWTGELFF.